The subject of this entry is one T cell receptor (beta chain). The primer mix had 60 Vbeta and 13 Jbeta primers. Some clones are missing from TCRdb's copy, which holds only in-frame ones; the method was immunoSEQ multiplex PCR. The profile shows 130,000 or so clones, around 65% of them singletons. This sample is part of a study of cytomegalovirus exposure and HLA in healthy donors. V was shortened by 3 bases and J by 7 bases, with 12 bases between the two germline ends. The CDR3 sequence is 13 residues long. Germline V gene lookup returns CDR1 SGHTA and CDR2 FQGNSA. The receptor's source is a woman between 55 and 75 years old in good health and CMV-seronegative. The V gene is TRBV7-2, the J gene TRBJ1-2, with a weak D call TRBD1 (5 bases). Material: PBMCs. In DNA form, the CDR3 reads TGTGCCAGCAGCTTGGACACCCTAGGTGGCTACACCTTC. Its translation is CASSLDTLGGYTF.